This T cell receptor (beta chain) was observed in a study of breast tumors, draining lymph nodes, adjacent tissues. Germline loops: CDR1 MGHDK, CDR2 SYGVNS. This CDR3 has 13 amino acids. V shed 7 bases and J shed 2 bases, with 8 bases lying between them. TCRdb re-derived calls from the multiplex PCR reads in MiXCR, one entry per CDR3 protein. The sample lists 55,000 to 75,000 distinct CDR3 sequences; roughly 44% were seen once. This clonotype has a count of ten or more. The chain couples TRBV25-1 to TRBJ2-2; D unclear. Sequencing used breast tumor tissue. The origin of this receptor is a female donor with breast cancer. Some clones in this sample may be carry-over from other donors' samples. The chain's CDR3 is CASTDTNTGELFF. The DNA for the CDR3 is TGTGCCAGCACCGACACTAACACCGGGGAGCTGTTTTTT.